The 3 T cell receptor beta chains listed next were all sequenced from one sample in a study of blood T cell repertoires in COVID-19. Using immunoSEQ multiplex PCR, the repertoire was profiled, and TCRdb retains in-frame clones only, with some absent. The sample consists of approximately 150,000 clones, 80% to 90% of them appearing once. Sequencing was carried out using peripheral blood. All receptors derive from a young man with COVID-19, enrolled during active disease.

The rearrangement uses TRBV27 and TRBJ2-7; no clear D. The germline V gene encodes CDR1 MNHEY and CDR2 SMNVEV (reference sequence). V was clipped by 9 bases and J by 0 bases, with 12 bases between them. This CDR3 comprises 13 residues. The CDR3 loop reads CARVAFSSYEQYF. The DNA for the CDR3 is TGTGCCAGAGTAGCATTCTCCTCCTACGAGCAGTACTTC.

The gene calls are TRBV28 and TRBJ2-1, with 7 bases matching TRBD2. V lost 5 bases, J lost 8 bases, and 12 bases stayed unmatched. The CDR3 is 15 amino acids. CDR1 is MDHEN and CDR2 is SYDVKM in the germline V gene. CDR3 sequence: CASSRTFPGGDEQFF. DNA for the CDR3: TGTGCCAGCAGTCGGACGTTTCCTGGGGGGGATGAGCAGTTCTTC.

V usage is TRBV5-1 and J usage is TRBJ2-2, with no clear D. Deletions cut 1 base from V and 5 bases from J, with 9 bases between. This CDR3 region has 14 residues. CDR1 SGHRS and CDR2 YFSETQ come from the germline V gene. The DNA of the CDR3 is TGCGCCAGCAGCTTGTTTAAGACTACCGGGGAGCTGTTTTTT. Amino acid sequence: CASSLFKTTGELFF.